These 27 T cell receptor beta chains originate from one sample sequenced in a study of radiation and T cells in renal cell carcinoma. Some clones are missing from TCRdb's copy, which holds only in-frame ones; the method was immunoSEQ multiplex PCR. The sample contains more than 15,000 clones, approximately 62% of which appear only once. The treatment: treatment-naive control, cytoreductive nephrectomy. This specimen was tumor tissue, taken from a patient whose treatment was nephrectomy without radiotherapy. The origin of the receptors is a man aged 50 to 59 with renal cell carcinoma.

This sequence joins TRBV14 and TRBJ2-2, with 8 bases that match TRBD2. The CDR3 contains 15 residues. From germline, CDR1 is SGHDN and CDR2 FVKESK. After removal of 3 bases from V and 5 bases from J, the junction contained 5 bases not matched to a gene. The CDR3 region is CASSHRTGGTGELFF. In DNA, the CDR3 is TGTGCCAGCAGCCACCGGACGGGGGGGACCGGGGAGCTGTTTTTT.

The chain couples TRBV11-3 to TRBJ2-7; 9 bases match TRBD2. Germline loops: CDR1 SGHNT, CDR2 YENEEA. CDR3 size: 12 residues. V gave up 6 bases and J gave up 6 bases; unmatched junction bases: 3. This CDR3 is CASSQRGAEQYF. The CDR3 coding sequence is TGTGCCAGCAGTCAGCGGGGGGCCGAGCAGTACTTC.

By sample share, this clone is medium-sized. The chain joins TRBV2 to TRBJ1-1; a weak D match, TRBD1 (5 bases). CDR1 and CDR2 (germline): SNHLY, FYNNEI. V lost 1 base, J lost 6 bases, and 9 bases lay in between. The CDR3 runs to 13 residues. CDR3 DNA: TGTGCCAGCAGTGAAGGTTGGGGGTCTGAAGCTTTCTTT. Amino acid sequence: CASSEGWGSEAFF.

This chain links TRBV19 with TRBJ1-2, with a weak D call TRBD1 (5 bases). This CDR3 comprises 13 residues. Germline V gene data show CDR1 as LNHDA and CDR2 as SQIVND (reference sequence). Trimming left V 8 bases short and J 6 bases short, with 16 bases between. CDR3 loop: CASAYSGGDGYTF. CDR3 bases: TGTGCCAGTGCCTACAGTGGGGGAGATGGCTACACCTTC. Filled out from reference TRBV19 and TRBJ1-2, the complete variable domain reads DGGITQSPKYLFRKEGQNVTLSCEQNLNHDAMYWYRQDPGQGLRLIYYSQIVNDFQKGDIAEGYSVSREKKESFPLTVTSAQKNPTAFYLCASAYSGGDGYTFGSGTRLTVV.

The V gene is TRBV6-1, the J gene TRBJ2-4; D is unclear. V was trimmed by 1 base and J by 9 bases, leaving 7 bases between them. Germline lookup yields CDR1 MNHNS and CDR2 SASEGT. The length of the CDR3 is 12 residues. For the CDR3, the DNA is TGTGCCAGCAGTGAAGGAAGGAGCATTCAGTACTTC. It is translated as CASSEGRSIQYF.

This clone was recorded only once. DNA for the CDR3: TGTGCCAGCAGCTTTAGACTTGACAGGGGGTTCACTGAAGCTTTCTTT. Its protein is CASSFRLDRGFTEAFF. V usage is TRBV7-2 and J usage is TRBJ1-1, with 9 bases lining up with TRBD1. This CDR3 has 16 amino acids. CDR1 is SGHTA and CDR2 is FQGNSA in the germline V gene. V lost 3 bases to trimming and J lost 4 bases; unmatched junction nucleotides: 9.

This clone was detected a few times. The CDR3 bases are TGTGCCAGCAGCTTCTTGGGAAGCAGAAAAACTGAAGCTTTCTTT. Encoded protein: CASSFLGSRKTEAFF. The chain joins TRBV5-5 to TRBJ1-1; D is unresolved. Germline CDR1 SGHKS, CDR2 YYEKEE (reference sequence). V was cut by 2 bases and J by 5 bases, with 16 bases left in between. This CDR3 has 15 amino acids.

The chain links TRBV5-1 to TRBJ1-1; 9 bases align to TRBD1. CDR1 SGHRS and CDR2 YFSETQ come from the germline V gene. This CDR3 spans 15 amino acids. Unmatched junction bases numbered 5, after V lost 0 bases and J lost 5 bases. CDR3 loop: CASSLGTGVRTEAFF. CDR3 DNA sequence: TGCGCCAGCAGCTTGGGGACAGGGGTTAGAACTGAAGCTTTCTTT.

The V call is TRBV7-8, the J call TRBJ1-5, with D unresolved. V was trimmed by 4 bases and J by 6 bases, leaving 13 bases between them. CDR1 SGHVS and CDR2 FQNEAQ come from the germline V gene. The CDR3 is made up of 14 amino acids. The CDR3 region is CASSSVTSFQPQHF. For the CDR3, the DNA is TGTGCCAGCAGCTCCGTGACAAGTTTTCAGCCCCAGCATTTT.

There are a few counts of this clone. The V call is TRBV20-1, the J call TRBJ1-1; D is ambiguous. The CDR3 is 11 residues long. Germline V gene sequence: CDR1 DFQATT, CDR2 SNEGSKA (reference sequence). V was shortened by 5 bases and J by 5 bases, with 9 bases between the two germline ends. CDR3 in amino acids: CSASDGTEAFF. The CDR3 DNA reads TGCAGTGCTTCAGACGGGACTGAAGCTTTCTTT.

V usage is TRBV25-1 and J usage is TRBJ1-1, with unresolved D. The CDR3 extends over 13 amino acids. Trimming shortened V by 6 bases and J by 1 base, and 9 bases separated the two germline ends. In germline, CDR1 is MGHDK, CDR2 SYGVNS. CDR3 bases: TGTGCCAGCAGCCTGAGCACGAACACTGAAGCTTTCTTT. It translates to CASSLSTNTEAFF.

The CDR3 protein is CASSIGGVREKLFF. DNA of the CDR3: TGTGCCAGTAGTATTGGTGGAGTGCGTGAAAAACTGTTTTTT. The V call is TRBV19, the J call TRBJ1-4; D unresolved. In germline, CDR1 is LNHDA, CDR2 SQIVND (reference sequence). Trimming removed 3 bases from V and 7 bases from J, with 12 bases in between. The CDR3 covers 14 residues.

V gene TRBV27 combines with J gene TRBJ1-6; D call uncertain. The germline V gene has CDR1 MNHEY and CDR2 SMNVEV (reference sequence). CDR3 size: 14 residues. With 3 bases removed from V and 8 bases from J, the gap between germline ends came to 11 bases. The CDR3 region has the DNA TGTGCCAGCAGTTTGTCAGGCACCTATTCACCCCTCCACTTT. This encodes CASSLSGTYSPLHF.

The chain couples TRBV6-5 to TRBJ1-1; 7 bases line up with TRBD1. The junction had 7 bases not matched to a gene; V was cut back by 5 bases and J by 7 bases. The CDR3 sequence is 13 residues long. Germline CDR1 MNHEY, CDR2 SVGAGI. The CDR3 region has the DNA TGTGCCAGCAGTCCACAGGGGATCGGTGAAGCTTTCTTT. This gives the protein CASSPQGIGEAFF.

The genes are TRBV5-1 and TRBJ2-1; 8 bases map to TRBD2. Germline trimming cut 0 bases from V and 0 bases from J; bases unmatched to any gene: 5. Germline CDR1 SGHRS, CDR2 YFSETQ. This CDR3 is 17 amino acids long. The CDR3 loop reads CASSLEASGRSYNEQFF. CDR3 nucleotide sequence: TGCGCCAGCAGCTTGGAGGCTAGCGGGCGCTCCTACAATGAGCAGTTCTTC.

This chain connects TRBV6-4 to TRBJ2-3, with 12 nucleotides matching TRBD2. Trimming cost V 4 bases and J 4 bases; bases outside gene matches: 6. Germline V gene data show CDR1 as MRHNA and CDR2 as SNTAGT. The CDR3 runs 16 residues. The CDR3 loop is CASSAASGGAPDTQYF. The CDR3 DNA reads TGTGCCAGCAGTGCCGCTAGCGGGGGGGCGCCAGATACGCAGTATTTT.

The chain joins TRBV7-2 to TRBJ1-5; weak D call: TRBD1 (6 bases). Trimming took off 2 bases at V and 2 bases at J, with 10 bases between the two ends. The germline CDR1 and CDR2 sequences are SGHTA and FQGNSA. This CDR3 is 15 amino acids long. The CDR3 nucleotides read TGTGCCAGCAGCTTACAGGGGAAACGCAATCAGCCCCAGCATTTT. Translating gives CASSLQGKRNQPQHF.

The rearrangement links TRBV6-4 to TRBJ2-2; perhaps TRBD2 as D (5 bases). This CDR3 region has 13 residues. From germline, CDR1 is MRHNA and CDR2 SNTAGT. Between the trimmed V and J ends, which lost 5 bases and 1 base, there was a span of 5 bases. CDR3 DNA sequence: TGTGCCAGCAGTAGCGGGAACACCGGGGAGCTGTTTTTT. This sequence encodes CASSSGNTGELFF.

The chain links TRBV7-2 to TRBJ2-6; perhaps TRBD1 as D (5 bases). The CDR3 has 17 amino acids. V lost 3 bases and J lost 0, with 12 bases in between. Germline-derived CDR1 and CDR2 are SGHTA and FQGNSA. The CDR3 coding sequence is TGTGCCAGCAGCTTTCGACAGCCCCTCTCTGGGGCCAACGTCCTGACTTTC. This sequence encodes CASSFRQPLSGANVLTF.

This clone was seen just once. This chain links TRBV6-5 with TRBJ1-1; TRBD1 is a possible D gene (6 bases). The ends were cut back, 4 bases at V and 7 bases at J, with 16 bases in the middle. The CDR3 is 14 residues long. Germline CDR1 is MNHEY and CDR2 is SVGAGI. The CDR3 sequence: CASSSGRGGGEAFF. Here the CDR3 DNA reads TGTGCCAGCAGTTCGGGACGGGGAGGGGGTGAAGCTTTCTTT.

The V and J genes are TRBV7-3 and TRBJ1-3; 8 positions match TRBD1. J lost 0 bases, V lost 5 bases, and 6 bases had no gene match. Germline-derived CDR1 and CDR2 are SGHTA and FQGTGA. The CDR3 sequence is 16 residues long. CDR3: CASSPQGASSGNTIYF. CDR3 DNA sequence: TGTGCCAGCAGCCCTCAGGGGGCCAGCTCTGGAAACACCATATATTTT.

There are a few counts of this clone. J is TRBJ1-1 and V is TRBV9; D unresolved. This CDR3 is 13 amino acids long. Trimming pared 0 bases from V and 5 bases from J, leaving 8 bases between. The germline gives CDR1 SGDLS, CDR2 YYNGEE. The CDR3 protein is CASSVEAVTEAFF. The CDR3 DNA follows: TGTGCCAGCAGCGTAGAGGCGGTGACTGAAGCTTTCTTT.

The chain joins TRBV7-9 to TRBJ2-7; maybe TRBD1 (6 bases). Germline-derived CDR1 and CDR2 are SEHNR and FQNEAQ (reference sequence). V shed 1 base and J shed 5 bases, with 12 bases lying between them. The CDR3 totals 14 residues. This CDR3 is CASSLEKAGDEQYF. The CDR3 nucleotides are TGTGCCAGCAGCTTAGAGAAAGCAGGGGACGAGCAGTACTTC.

The V and J genes are TRBV19 and TRBJ2-3; 10 nucleotides align to TRBD2. CDR3 length: 16 amino acids. Germline-derived CDR1 and CDR2 are LNHDA and SQIVND (reference sequence). After removal of 3 bases from V and 6 bases from J, the junction contained 9 bases not matched to a gene. The CDR3 protein is CASSIRASGSKDTQYF. Written as DNA, the CDR3 is TGTGCCAGTAGTATCCGGGCTAGCGGGAGTAAGGATACGCAGTATTTT.

J is TRBJ1-1 and V is TRBV18; the D is unclear. CDR3 size: 14 residues. Germline CDR1 KGHSH, CDR2 LQKENI. Trimming stripped 6 bases from V and 0 bases from J, with 11 bases between. The CDR3 sequence: CASSSNVVNTEAFF. The CDR3 DNA reads TGTGCCAGCTCCTCTAACGTAGTGAACACTGAAGCTTTCTTT.

This chain connects TRBV14 to TRBJ1-1; 7 bases agree with TRBD1. Looked up from germline, CDR1 is SGHDN and CDR2 is FVKESK. The CDR3 runs 14 residues. Trimming at V came to 4 bases and at J to 7 bases, leaving 9 bases not matched to a gene. CDR3 bases: TGTGCCAGCAGCCGAACCAACTACAGGGGTGAAGCTTTCTTT. It specifies CASSRTNYRGEAFF. Variable domain in full (rest from reference TRBV14 and TRBJ1-1): EAGVTQFPSHSVIEKGQTVTLRCDPISGHDNLYWYRRVMGKEIKFLLHFVKESKQDESGMPNNRFLAERTGGTYSTLKVQPAELEDSGVYFCASSRTNYRGEAFFGQGTRLTVV.

This clone has only a few counts. In DNA, the CDR3 is TGTGCCTGGAGTGTCGGGGGTCCGCAGGCACCCCTCCACTTT. Translation: CAWSVGGPQAPLHF. This sequence joins TRBV30 and TRBJ1-6; possible D gene TRBD1, 5 bases. Per germline, CDR1 GTSNPN and CDR2 SVGIG (reference sequence). The V and J ends lost 0 bases and 11 bases respectively, with 14 bases between them. This CDR3 is 14 amino acids long.